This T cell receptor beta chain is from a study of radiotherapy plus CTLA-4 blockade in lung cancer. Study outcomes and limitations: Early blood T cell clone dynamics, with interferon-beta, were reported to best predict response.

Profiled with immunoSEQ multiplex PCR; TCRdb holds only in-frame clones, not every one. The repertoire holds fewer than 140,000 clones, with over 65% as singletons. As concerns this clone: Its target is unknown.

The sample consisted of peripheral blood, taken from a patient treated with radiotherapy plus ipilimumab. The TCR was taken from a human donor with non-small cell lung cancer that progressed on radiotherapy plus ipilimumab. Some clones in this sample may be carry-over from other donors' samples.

The CDR3 loop reads CASSYLDRSYGYTF. DNA of the CDR3: TGTGCCAGCAGTTACTTGGACAGAAGCTATGGCTACACCTTC. The chain joins TRBV6-6 to TRBJ1-2; D perhaps matches TRBD1 (6 bases). Trimming stripped 1 base from V and 4 bases from J, with 10 bases between. The CDR3 has 14 residues. Germline V gene lookup returns CDR1 MNHNY and CDR2 SVGAGI (reference sequence).